Each of the 16 T cell receptor beta chains below was sequenced from the same sample in a study of shared clonotypes between healthy human individuals. Terminally differentiated effector memory CD45RA+ cells were left out of the naive CD8 fraction, which was CD45RO-negative and positively selected for CCR7. Profiling relied on immunoSEQ multiplex PCR, and the TCRdb table lists in-frame clones only, not all of them. The sample shows millions of clones, approximately 94% of them seen only once. Input material: naive CD8+ T cells from PBMCs. The receptors derive from a man aged 18 to 30 in good health. Some clones in this sample may be carry-over from other donors' samples.

In the case of this clone: Distinct nucleotide sequences in the sample also encode this CDR3. The genes are TRBV28 and TRBJ2-7, with D perhaps matching TRBD1 (5 bases). The germline V gene encodes CDR1 MDHEN and CDR2 SYDVKM. V shed 5 bases and J shed 0 bases, with 11 bases lying between them. CDR3 length equals 14 residues. CDR3 coding DNA: TGTGCCAGCAGTCGAGACAGAGGCTCCTACGAGCAGTACTTC. Its protein product is CASSRDRGSYEQYF.

The chain has TRBV6-1 and TRBJ1-6; no definite D call. V was shortened by 6 bases and J by 4 bases, with 4 bases between the two germline ends. This CDR3 has 12 residues. CDR1 and CDR2 from the germline V gene are MNHNS and SASEGT. CDR3 residues: CASRRYNSPLHF. Written as DNA, the CDR3 is TGTGCCAGCAGACGGTATAATTCACCCCTCCACTTT.

The chain uses TRBV6-6 and TRBJ2-1; D unclear. CDR3 size: 12 residues. Germline loops: CDR1 MNHNY, CDR2 SVGAGI (reference sequence). The V gene lost 6 bases and the J gene lost 8 bases, with 11 bases spanning the gap. The CDR3 DNA follows: TGTGCCAGCAGCCCCGGCTGGGATGAGCAGTTCTTC. Translated: CASSPGWDEQFF.

V usage is TRBV5-1 and J usage is TRBJ2-1, with TRBD1 matching over 7 bases. The V gene's germline CDR1 is SGHRS and CDR2 YFSETQ. The V segment lost 2 bases and the J segment 7 bases; nucleotides outside the gene matches: 6. The CDR3 runs to 14 residues. CDR3 sequence: CASSFGGQRNEQFF. The CDR3 DNA reads as TGCGCCAGCAGCTTTGGGGGACAGCGAAATGAGCAGTTCTTC.

The rearrangement uses TRBV28 and TRBJ2-5; D is possibly TRBD1 (6 bases). This CDR3 has 16 amino acids. Trimming took off 4 bases at V and 2 bases at J, with 17 bases between the two ends. Germline CDR1 MDHEN, CDR2 SYDVKM. In DNA form, the CDR3 reads TGTGCCAGCAGTTCTCCCATCAGGGGCTGGCAAGAGACCCAGTACTTC. Translating it yields CASSSPIRGWQETQYF.

The chain couples TRBV28 to TRBJ2-2; 9 bases line up with TRBD1. The CDR3 sequence is 15 residues long. V gave up 8 bases and J gave up 5 bases; unmatched junction bases: 9. Germline CDR1 MDHEN, CDR2 SYDVKM. The CDR3 spells CASFPGQGGTGELFF. The CDR3, as DNA: TGTGCCAGCTTTCCGGGACAGGGAGGGACCGGGGAGCTGTTTTTT. Full variable domain (outside the CDR3, taken from reference TRBV28 and TRBJ2-2): DVKVTQSSRYLVKRTGEKVFLECVQDMDHENMFWYRQDPGLGLRLIYFSYDVKMKEKGDIPEGYSVSREKKERFSLILESASTNQTSMYLCASFPGQGGTGELFFGEGSRLTVL.

CDR3 amino acids: CASSLTEVAYEQYF. The CDR3 DNA sequence: TGTGCCAGCAGCTTGACAGAGGTGGCCTACGAGCAGTACTTC. The rearrangement links TRBV5-4 to TRBJ2-7; unclear D gene. CDR3 length: 14 amino acids. Germline CDR1 SGHNT, CDR2 YYREEE (reference sequence). The ends were cut back, 1 base at V and 2 bases at J, with 10 bases in the middle.

The chain employs TRBV13 and TRBJ2-1; D unclear. Germline V lookup: CDR1 PRHDT, CDR2 FYEKMQ (reference sequence). This CDR3 has 16 amino acids. Trimming removed 6 bases at V and 5 bases at J, with 20 bases between. CDR3 sequence (DNA): TGTGCCAGCAGTCCCTTGGCGGTTGCTGGAAACAATGAGCAGTTCTTC. Amino acids: CASSPLAVAGNNEQFF.

The chain uses TRBV5-1 and TRBJ1-2, with 7 bases that match TRBD1. Germline V gene lookup returns CDR1 SGHRS and CDR2 YFSETQ. The CDR3 covers 16 residues. J gave up 4 bases and V 6 bases, and 15 bases lay outside the gene matches. The CDR3 bases are TGCGCCAGCACGCCCTCGTTACAGGGGAATCGCTATGGCTACACCTTC. It specifies CASTPSLQGNRYGYTF.

The chain combines TRBV5-1 with TRBJ1-1; D unclear. This CDR3 region has 15 residues. The germline CDR1 and CDR2 sequences are SGHRS and YFSETQ. The V end was cut by 2 bases, the J end by 3 bases, with 14 bases between. The CDR3 here is CASSFSAREDTEAFF. The CDR3 DNA reads TGCGCCAGCAGCTTCAGTGCCCGCGAGGACACTGAAGCTTTCTTT.

A single count supports this clone. The rearrangement uses TRBV28 and TRBJ2-7; D could derive from TRBD1 or TRBD2 (5 bases each). V was shortened by 6 bases and J by 1 base, with 16 bases between the two germline ends. Germline lookup yields CDR1 MDHEN and CDR2 SYDVKM. This CDR3 is built from 15 residues. Here the CDR3 DNA reads TGTGCCAGCAGACCGAAGGGACGCGTTTCCTACGAGCAGTACTTC. Translating gives CASRPKGRVSYEQYF.

This chain uses TRBV9 with TRBJ2-3; no clear D gene. CDR1 and CDR2 from the germline V gene are SGDLS and YYNGEE. The CDR3 is 16 residues long. V was shortened by 3 bases and J by 6 bases, with 20 bases between the two germline ends. The chain's CDR3 is CASSADAVSTKDTQYF. As DNA, the CDR3 is TGTGCCAGCAGCGCAGACGCGGTAAGCACAAAGGATACGCAGTATTTT.

This clone appeared a few times. This chain connects TRBV6-8 to TRBJ1-4; D possibly corresponds to TRBD1 (5 bases). The germline V gene has CDR1 MNHGY and CDR2 SAAAGT. The CDR3 covers 12 residues. CDR3 protein: CAEEGQGEKLFF. In DNA form, the CDR3 reads TGTGCGGAAGAGGGGCAGGGCGAAAAACTGTTTTTT.

The gene calls are TRBV7-6 and TRBJ2-4; 8 bases fit TRBD2. Losses at the gene ends were 4 bases for V and 5 bases for J; bases not matched to a gene: 4. Germline CDR1 SGHVS, CDR2 FNYEAQ. The CDR3 is made up of 14 amino acids. DNA of the CDR3: TGTGCCAGCAGCTCTTTACTAGCGGAAAACATTCAGTACTTC. Translation gives CASSSLLAENIQYF.

The chain has TRBV19 and TRBJ1-1, with a possible D match to TRBD1 (6 bases). The V gene lost 6 bases and the J gene lost 3 bases, with 14 bases spanning the gap. The CDR3 runs to 14 residues. Per germline, CDR1 LNHDA and CDR2 SQIVND (reference sequence). The CDR3 is CASRQKDSHTEAFF. DNA for the CDR3: TGTGCCAGTAGGCAAAAGGACAGTCACACTGAAGCTTTCTTT.

The chain joins TRBV6-6 to TRBJ1-5; 7 bases are shared with TRBD1. The trim removed 2 bases at V and 4 bases at J, leaving 5 bases unmatched. Germline V gives CDR1 MNHNY, CDR2 SVGAGI (reference sequence). This CDR3 spans 15 amino acids. DNA for the CDR3: TGTGCCAGCAGTTACGCTTCAGGGGGAAATCAGCCCCAGCATTTT. Translating gives CASSYASGGNQPQHF.